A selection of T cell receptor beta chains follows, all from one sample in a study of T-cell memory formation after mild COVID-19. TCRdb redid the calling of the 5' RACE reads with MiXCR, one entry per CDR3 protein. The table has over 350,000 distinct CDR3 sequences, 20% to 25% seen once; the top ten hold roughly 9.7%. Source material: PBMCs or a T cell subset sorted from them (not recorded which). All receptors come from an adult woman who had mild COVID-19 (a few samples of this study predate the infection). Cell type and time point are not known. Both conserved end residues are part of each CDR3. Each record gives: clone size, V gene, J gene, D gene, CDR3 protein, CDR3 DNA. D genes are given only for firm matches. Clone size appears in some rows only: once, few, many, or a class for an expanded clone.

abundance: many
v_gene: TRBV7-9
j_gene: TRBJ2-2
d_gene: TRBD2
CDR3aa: CASSTGGGTGELFF
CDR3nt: TGTGCCAGCAGCACTGGCGGGGGCACCGGGGAGCTGTTTTTT

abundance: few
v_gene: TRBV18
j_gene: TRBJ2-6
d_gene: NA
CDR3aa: CASSPPVGRTFGSGANVLTF
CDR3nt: TGTGCCAGCTCACCACCGGTGGGTCGGACTTTCGGCTCTGGGGCCAACGTCCTGACTTTC

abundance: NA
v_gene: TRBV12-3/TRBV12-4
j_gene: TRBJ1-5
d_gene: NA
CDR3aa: CASSGQFSNQPQHF
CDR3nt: TGTGCCAGCAGTGGACAGTTTAGCAATCAGCCCCAGCATTTT

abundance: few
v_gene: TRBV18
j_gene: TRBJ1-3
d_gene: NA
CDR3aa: CASSAGVISGNTIYF
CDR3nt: TGTGCCAGCTCAGCGGGCGTCATCTCTGGAAACACCATATATTTT

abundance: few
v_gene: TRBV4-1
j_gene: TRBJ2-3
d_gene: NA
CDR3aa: CASSQDGSSTDTQYF
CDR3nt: TGCGCCAGCAGCCAAGACGGTAGTAGCACAGATACGCAGTATTTT

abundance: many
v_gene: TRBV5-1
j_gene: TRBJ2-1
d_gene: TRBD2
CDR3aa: CASSGLAGAHNEQFF
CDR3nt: TGCGCCAGCAGCGGACTAGCGGGGGCTCACAATGAGCAGTTCTTC

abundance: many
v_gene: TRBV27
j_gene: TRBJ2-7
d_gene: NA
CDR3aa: CASSLYGYEQYF
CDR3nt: TGCGCCAGCAGCTTGTACGGCTACGAGCAGTACTTC

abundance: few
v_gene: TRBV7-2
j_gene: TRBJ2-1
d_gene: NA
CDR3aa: CASSLPPGAGSGQFF
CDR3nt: TGTGCCAGCAGCTTACCTCCGGGGGCAGGGAGTGGGCAGTTCTTC

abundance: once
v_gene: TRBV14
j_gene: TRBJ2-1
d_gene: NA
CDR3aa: CASSQMPVYNEQFF
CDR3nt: TGTGCCAGCAGCCAAATGCCAGTGTACAATGAGCAGTTCTTC

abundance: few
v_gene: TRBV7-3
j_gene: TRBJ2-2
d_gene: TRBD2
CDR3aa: CASSPTLADTGELFF
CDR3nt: TGTGCCAGCAGCCCGACCCTAGCGGACACCGGGGAGCTGTTTTTT

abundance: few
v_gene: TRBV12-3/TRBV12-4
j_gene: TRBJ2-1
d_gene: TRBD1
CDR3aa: CASSLGQGVGNEQFF
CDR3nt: TGTGCCAGCAGTTTGGGACAGGGGGTGGGGAATGAGCAGTTCTTC

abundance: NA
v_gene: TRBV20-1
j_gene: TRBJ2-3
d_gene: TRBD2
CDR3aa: CSARDIPSLLAGGRAGADTQYF
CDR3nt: TGCAGTGCTAGAGATATCCCCTCTCTACTAGCGGGGGGGCGAGCTGGAGCAGATACGCAGTATTTT

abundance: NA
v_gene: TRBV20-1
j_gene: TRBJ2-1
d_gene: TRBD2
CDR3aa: CSARDRGGSFNEQFF
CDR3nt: TGCAGTGCTAGAGATCGGGGGGGCTCCTTCAATGAGCAGTTCTTC

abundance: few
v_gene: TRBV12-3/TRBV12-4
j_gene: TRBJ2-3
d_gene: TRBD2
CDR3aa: CASSKVSGGRVDTQYF
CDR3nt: TGTGCCAGCAGTAAAGTCTCGGGGGGAAGAGTAGATACGCAGTATTTT

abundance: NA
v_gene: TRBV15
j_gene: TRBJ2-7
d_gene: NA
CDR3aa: CATSRDVGGYEQYF
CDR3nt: TGTGCCACCAGCAGAGACGTGGGGGGCTACGAGCAGTACTTC

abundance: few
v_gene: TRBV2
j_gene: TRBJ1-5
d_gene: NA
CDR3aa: CASSKGEFNQPQHF
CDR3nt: TGTGCCAGCAGTAAAGGGGAGTTCAATCAGCCCCAGCATTTT

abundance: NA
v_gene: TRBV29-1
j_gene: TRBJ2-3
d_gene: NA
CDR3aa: CSVVGGRDTQYF
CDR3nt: TGCAGCGTTGTAGGGGGGCGGGATACGCAGTATTTT

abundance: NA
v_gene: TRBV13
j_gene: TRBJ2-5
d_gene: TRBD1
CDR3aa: CASSSPGQGWTQYF
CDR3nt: TGTGCCAGCAGCTCTCCGGGACAGGGGTGGACCCAGTACTTC

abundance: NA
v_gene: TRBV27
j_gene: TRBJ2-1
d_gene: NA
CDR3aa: CASLYGNEQFF
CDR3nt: TGTGCCAGCCTCTATGGCAATGAGCAGTTCTTC

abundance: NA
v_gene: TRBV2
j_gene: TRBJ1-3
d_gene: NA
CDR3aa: CASSAGFSSGNTIYF
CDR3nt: TGTGCCAGCAGTGCTGGCTTCAGCTCTGGAAACACCATATATTTT

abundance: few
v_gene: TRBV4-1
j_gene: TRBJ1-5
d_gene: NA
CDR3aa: CASSFLTLGNQPQHF
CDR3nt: TGCGCCAGCAGTTTTCTAACACTGGGCAATCAGCCCCAGCATTTT

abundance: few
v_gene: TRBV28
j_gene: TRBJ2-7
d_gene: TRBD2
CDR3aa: CASSPGGADNYEQYF
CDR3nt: TGTGCCAGCAGTCCGGGGGGGGCCGACAACTACGAGCAGTACTTC

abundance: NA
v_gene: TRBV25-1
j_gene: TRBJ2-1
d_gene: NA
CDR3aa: CASSEFGLVNEQFF
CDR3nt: TGTGCCAGCAGTGAATTTGGACTGGTCAATGAGCAGTTCTTC

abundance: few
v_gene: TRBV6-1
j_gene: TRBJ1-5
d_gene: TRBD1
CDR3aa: CASRGTADQPQHF
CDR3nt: TGTGCCAGCAGGGGGACAGCAGATCAGCCCCAGCATTTT

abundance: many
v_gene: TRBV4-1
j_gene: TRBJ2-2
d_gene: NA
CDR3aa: CASSQDLSWQPGDTGELFF
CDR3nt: TGCGCCAGCAGCCAAGATTTGAGTTGGCAGCCGGGGGACACCGGGGAGCTGTTTTTT

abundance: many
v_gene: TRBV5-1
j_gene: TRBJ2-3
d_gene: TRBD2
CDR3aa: CASSSRPGGGAADTQYF
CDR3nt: TGCGCCAGCAGCTCCCGCCCTGGCGGGGGGGCCGCGGATACGCAGTATTTT

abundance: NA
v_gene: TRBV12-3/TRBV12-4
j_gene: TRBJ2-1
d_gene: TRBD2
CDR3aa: CASSRTRTSGGRDEQFF
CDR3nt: TGTGCCAGCAGTCGGACCAGAACTAGCGGGGGGCGGGATGAGCAGTTCTTC

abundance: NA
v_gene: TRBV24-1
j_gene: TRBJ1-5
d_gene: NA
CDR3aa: CATSDASGGRSQPQHF
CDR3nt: TGTGCCACCAGTGATGCCAGTGGAGGTCGATCTCAGCCCCAGCATTTT

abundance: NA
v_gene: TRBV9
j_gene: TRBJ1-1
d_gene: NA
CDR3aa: CASSVGGADTEAFF
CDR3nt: TGTGCCAGCAGCGTGGGCGGAGCGGACACTGAAGCTTTCTTT

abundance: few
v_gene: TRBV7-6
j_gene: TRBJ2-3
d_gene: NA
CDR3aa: CASSSVTDTQYF
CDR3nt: TGTGCCAGCAGCTCCGTAACCGATACGCAGTATTTT

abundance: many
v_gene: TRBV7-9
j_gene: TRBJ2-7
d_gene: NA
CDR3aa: CASSPPDSEFDYEQYF
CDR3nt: TGTGCCAGCAGCCCCCCGGACAGCGAGTTCGACTACGAGCAGTACTTC

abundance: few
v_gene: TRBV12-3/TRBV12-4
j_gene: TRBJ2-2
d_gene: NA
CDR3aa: CATRDKKNTGELFF
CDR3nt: TGTGCCACCAGGGACAAGAAGAACACCGGGGAGCTGTTTTTT

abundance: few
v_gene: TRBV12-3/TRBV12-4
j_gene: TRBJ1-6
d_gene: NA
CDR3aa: CASSVGLSGGGRSPLHF
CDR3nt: TGTGCCAGCAGTGTCGGACTCTCCGGGGGGGGTAGGTCACCCCTCCACTTT

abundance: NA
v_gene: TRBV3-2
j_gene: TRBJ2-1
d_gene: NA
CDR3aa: CASSPNKRLAGAGSYNEQFF
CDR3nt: TGTGCCAGCAGTCCAAACAAACGACTAGCGGGAGCAGGCTCCTACAATGAGCAGTTCTTC

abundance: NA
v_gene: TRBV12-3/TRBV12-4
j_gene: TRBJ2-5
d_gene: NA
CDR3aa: CASSRDPFGIETQYF
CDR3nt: TGTGCCAGCAGTCGGGACCCTTTCGGCATCGAGACCCAGTACTTC